This T cell receptor beta chain comes out of a study of vaccination effects on CD4 cells after COVID-19. Study outcomes and limitations: By a late point after vaccination, infection- and vaccine-induced clones had shrunk markedly through clonal contraction. Post-vaccine spike-reactive clones in convalescents were mainly new vaccine-induced clones.

In germline, CDR1 is SGHNT, CDR2 YYREEE (reference sequence). V dropped 3 bases and J dropped 6; count of bases not matched to a gene: 6. The CDR3 length is 14 residues. The data were produced by immunoSEQ multiplex PCR, yet TCRdb's version contains in-frame clones alone and is incomplete. The repertoire holds some 35,000 clones, with 70% to 80% as singletons. This clone has a handful of counts. Its antigen is currently unknown. Under the ViraFEST assay, PBMC were stimulated with viral peptide pools so that antigen-specific CD4+ T cells expanded. Sequencing was performed afterwards. Isolating CD4+ T cells followed approximately 11 days of culture. From March to December 2020, the person had a SARS-CoV-2 infection that was confirmed by PCR. Each well held 1.5 million to 2 million PBMC cultured with 8.5 to 10 ug/ml peptides and roughly 9.7 IU/ml IL-2. Both day 3 and day 7 saw half the medium replaced with IL-2 medium.

The chain joins TRBV5-4 to TRBJ1-2; 9 bases are shared with TRBD1. This sequence was found in a human donor who had a prior SARS-CoV-2 infection. Sequencing was performed on CD4+ T cells from PBMCs cultured with HCoV-NL63 spike peptides, taken before COVID-19 vaccination. The CDR3 sequence is CASSWDRVVNGYTF. The CDR3 nucleotides are TGTGCCAGCAGCTGGGACAGGGTAGTAAATGGCTACACCTTC.